This T cell receptor beta chain was captured by sequencing in a study of technical replicates of blood from a few donors. With 7 bases clipped from V and 2 bases from J, the junction kept 14 bases outside the gene matches. The CDR3 consists of 16 residues. The germline V gene has CDR1 SNHLY and CDR2 FYNNEI. Libraries were prepared by immunoSEQ multiplex PCR; TCRdb keeps only in-frame clonotypes and omits some of them. The table records about 50,000 clones, about 93% of them present only once. The chain links TRBV2 to TRBJ2-7; 7 bases map to TRBD1. The clonotype comes from a human donor in good health. Some clones in this sample may be carry-over from other donors' samples. Sample: PBMCs. The CDR3 coding sequence is TGTGCCAGCATTGGAGGTTGGGACAGTAAAACCTACGAGCAGTACTTC. Its translation: CASIGGWDSKTYEQYF.